These 12 T cell receptor beta chains share one sample of origin, sequenced in a study of immune evolution from preneoplasia to lung adenocarcinoma. The repertoire was sequenced with immunoSEQ multiplex PCR; TCRdb's copy has only in-frame clones and lacks some. Here the sample spans 4,200 or so clones, more than 65% being singletons. Sequencing input: FFPE normal lung tissue adjacent to the tumor. These receptors came from a person over 45 with lung adenocarcinoma.

This clone turned up a few times. The genes are TRBV7-6 and TRBJ1-2, with a tentative D call TRBD1 (5 bases). V was pared by 2 bases and J by 6 bases, with 13 bases between. CDR3 length equals 14 residues. Germline loops: CDR1 SGHVS, CDR2 FNYEAQ. This CDR3 reads CASSLQVKGNGYTF. The CDR3 DNA reads as TGTGCCAGCAGCTTACAGGTTAAGGGGAATGGCTACACCTTC.

A few counts support this clone. Distinct nucleotide sequences in the sample also encode this CDR3. V and J are TRBV5-1 and TRBJ2-1; D unresolved. CDR3 length: 15 residues. The germline V gene has CDR1 SGHRS and CDR2 YFSETQ. Trimming removed 0 bases from V and 3 bases from J, with 10 bases in between. Here the CDR3 DNA reads TGCGCCAGCAGCTTGGAAGGTGCAGGCTACAATGAGCAGTTCTTC. Translating gives CASSLEGAGYNEQFF.

This sequence joins TRBV29-1 and TRBJ2-3; D might be TRBD1 (5 bases). The V and J ends lost 7 bases and 4 bases respectively, with 15 bases between them. The CDR3 spans 13 residues. Per germline, CDR1 SQVTM and CDR2 ANQGSEA. CDR3 sequence (DNA): TGCAGCGATAGCAAAGGGGCGGCAGATACGCAGTATTTT. Amino acids: CSDSKGAADTQYF.

This clone was detected a few times. The J gene is TRBJ1-6, the V gene TRBV5-6; no reliable D call. Trimming took 0 bases from V and 7 from J, leaving 5 bases between them. This CDR3 contains 13 residues. Germline CDR1 reads SGHDT; CDR2 reads YYEEEE. This chain's CDR3 is CASSLEQNSPLHF. For the CDR3, the DNA is TGTGCCAGCAGCTTGGAACAGAATTCACCCCTCCACTTT.

The chain combines TRBV7-8 with TRBJ1-6; no reliable D call. Germline-derived CDR1 and CDR2 are SGHVS and FQNEAQ. Trimming cost V 5 bases and J 6 bases, with 14 bases left between them. There are 15 residues in the CDR3. CDR3 sequence reads: CASSPAVGVNSPLHF. For the CDR3, the DNA is TGTGCCAGCAGCCCTGCGGTGGGAGTTAATTCACCCCTCCACTTT.

This chain uses TRBV5-1 with TRBJ2-5; D remains ambiguous. V lost 5 bases to trimming and J lost 1 base, with 15 bases between them. The CDR3 contains 15 residues. Germline CDR1 and CDR2: SGHRS and YFSETQ. CDR3 sequence (DNA): TGCGCCAGCAGTGGTAGTCCTGGTGGCCAAGAGACCCAGTACTTC. Translation: CASSGSPGGQETQYF.

The rearrangement uses TRBV4-1 and TRBJ1-4, with 7 bases lining up with TRBD1. The trim removed 3 bases at V and 0 bases at J, leaving 1 base unmatched. This CDR3 comprises 15 residues. Germline CDR1 and CDR2: MGHRA and YSYEKL. The DNA of the CDR3 is TGCGCCAGCAGCCAGCAGGGGGCAACTAATGAAAAACTGTTTTTT. It codes for CASSQQGATNEKLFF.

The chain joins TRBV4-1 to TRBJ1-5; unclear D gene. V was trimmed by 2 bases and J by 6 bases, leaving 11 bases between them. The CDR3 totals 14 residues. Germline CDR1 and CDR2: MGHRA and YSYEKL. In nucleotides, the CDR3 is TGCGCCAGCAGCCAATTGGGGTTTATTCAGCCCCAGCATTTT. Translation gives CASSQLGFIQPQHF.

This sequence joins TRBV15 and TRBJ1-4; D uncertain. Germline CDR1 is LNHNV and CDR2 is YYDKDF (reference sequence). The V and J ends lost 3 bases and 7 bases respectively, with 15 bases between them. The CDR3 loop spans 15 amino acids. The CDR3 DNA reads as TGTGCCACCAGCAGCTTCACGGCCGGCGGTGAAAAACTGTTTTTT. Translation: CATSSFTAGGEKLFF.

This chain joins TRBV11-3 and TRBJ2-2, with TRBD1 as a possible D gene (5 bases). Germline lookup yields CDR1 SGHNT and CDR2 YENEEA. V dropped 2 bases and J dropped 6 bases, with 10 bases sitting between them. The CDR3 length is 14 residues. The CDR3 DNA reads TGTGCCAGCAGCTTACGCCAGGGTTCCGGGGAGCTGTTTTTT. Translation: CASSLRQGSGELFF.

The genes are TRBV27 and TRBJ1-4; 8 nucleotides agree with TRBD1. Germline V lookup: CDR1 MNHEY, CDR2 SMNVEV (reference sequence). V was pared by 6 bases and J by 7 bases, with 7 bases of the junction left unmatched. The CDR3 is 14 residues long. As DNA, the CDR3 is TGTGCCAGCAGCAGGGGGCTCGTAGGTGAAAAACTGTTTTTT. Residues: CASSRGLVGEKLFF.

The chain couples TRBV29-1 to TRBJ1-1, with TRBD1 as a possible D gene (6 bases). This CDR3 has 16 amino acids. Per the germline V gene, CDR1 is SQVTM and CDR2 is ANQGSEA. Trimming took 1 base from V and 1 from J, leaving 16 bases between them. The CDR3 loop reads CSVEGGQESQNTEAFF. As DNA, the CDR3 is TGCAGCGTTGAAGGGGGGCAGGAAAGCCAGAACACTGAAGCTTTCTTT. The full variable domain, in which reference TRBV29-1 and TRBJ1-1 provide the parts outside the CDR3, is SAVISQKPSRDICQRGTSLTIQCQVDSQVTMMFWYRQQPGQSLTLIATANQGSEATYESGFVIDKFPISRPNLTFSTLTVSNMSPEDSSIYLCSVEGGQESQNTEAFFGQGTRLTVV.